Detailed here is one T cell receptor (beta chain). The antigen is unknown. This sample is drawn from a study of T cell responses to AZD1222 COVID-19 vaccine. The study's findings and limits: Clonal diversity was possibly underestimated; the donors were predominantly white British and more often female. Increased Spike-specific TCR breadth and depth were observed after two AZD1222 doses.

The table came from immunoSEQ multiplex PCR; TCRdb's copy has only in-frame clones and leaves some out. The sample carries fewer than 200,000 clones, roughly nine tenths recorded once. With 4 bases removed from V and 0 bases from J, the gap between germline ends came to 3 bases. Germline CDR1 LNHDA, CDR2 SQIVND (reference sequence). CDR3 length equals 13 residues. The TCR sequence derives from an adult in good health. The sequencing here drew on peripheral blood, taken on day 0 of AZD1222 vaccination. V gene TRBV19 combines with J gene TRBJ2-2; D gene ambiguous. CDR3 protein: CASSTANTGELFF. The CDR3 region has the DNA TGTGCCAGTAGTACCGCGAACACCGGGGAGCTGTTTTTT. Full variable domain (outside the CDR3, taken from reference TRBV19 and TRBJ2-2): DGGITQSPKYLFRKEGQNVTLSCEQNLNHDAMYWYRQDPGQGLRLIYYSQIVNDFQKGDIAEGYSVSREKKESFPLTVTSAQKNPTAFYLCASSTANTGELFFGEGSRLTVL.